Listed below are T cell receptor beta chains from one sample, sequenced in a study of blood T cell repertoires in COVID-19. The method was immunoSEQ multiplex PCR; TCRdb's version includes in-frame clones alone and lacks a portion of them. The profile shows approximately 120,000 clones, over 75% of them singletons. The source material was peripheral blood. Receptor source: a man aged 45-65 years with acute or convalescent COVID-19. CDR3s include the opening cysteine and the closing phenylalanine or tryptophan. D genes are given only for firm matches. The listing skips clone size in some rows; elsewhere it reads once, few, many or a size class.

NA	NA	TRBV6-5	TRBJ2-5	CASSSVETQYF	TGTGCCAGCAGTTCGGTGGAGACCCAGTACTTC
NA	NA	TRBV21-1	TRBJ1-5	CASSPDGGESNQPQHF	TGTGCCAGCTCACCGGATGGGGGGGAGAGCAATCAGCCCCAGCATTTT
NA	NA	TRBV6-5	TRBJ1-5	CASIPGGGQPQHF	TGTGCCAGCATCCCGGGGGGCGGTCAGCCCCAGCATTTT
TRBD2	NA	TRBV6-2/TRBV6-3	TRBJ2-2	CASSPGLAASTGELFF	TGTGCCAGCAGCCCTGGACTAGCGGCTAGTACCGGGGAGCTGTTTTTT
TRBD1	NA	TRBV24-1	TRBJ1-5	CATSDSLTGPLNQPQHF	TGTGCCACCAGTGATTCCCTGACAGGGCCCCTGAATCAGCCCCAGCATTTT
TRBD1	NA	TRBV3-1/TRBV3-2	TRBJ2-5	CASSQTGDQETQYF	TGTGCCAGCAGCCAGACAGGGGATCAAGAGACCCAGTACTTC
NA	NA	TRBV12-3/TRBV12-4	TRBJ1-5	CASRRDTHQPQHF	TGTGCCAGCAGAAGGGACACTCATCAGCCCCAGCATTTT
NA	NA	TRBV5-1	TRBJ2-7	CASSFYPTGISSYEQYF	TGCGCCAGCAGCTTTTACCCAACAGGGATCTCCTCCTACGAGCAGTACTTC
TRBD2	NA	TRBV5-4	TRBJ2-5	CASSAKTSPYQETQYF	TGTGCCAGCAGCGCAAAGACTAGCCCCTACCAAGAGACCCAGTACTTC
TRBD1	NA	TRBV19	TRBJ2-1	CASSLKGQFEQFF	TGTGCCAGTAGTCTAAAGGGACAGTTTGAGCAGTTCTTC
TRBD1	NA	TRBV4-1	TRBJ2-7	CASSLEGTETEQYF	TGCGCCAGCAGCCTGGAAGGGACAGAGACCGAGCAGTACTTC
TRBD1	NA	TRBV5-6	TRBJ1-2	CASSLGQGATGYTF	TGTGCCAGCAGCTTGGGCCAGGGGGCGACTGGCTACACCTTC
NA	NA	TRBV20-1	TRBJ2-4	CSASFLGAAQNIQYF	TGCAGTGCTAGTTTTCTGGGGGCCGCTCAAAACATTCAGTACTTC
NA	few	TRBV18	TRBJ1-2	CASSPPGAQNYGYTF	TGTGCCAGCTCACCCCCAGGGGCACAGAACTATGGCTACACCTTC
TRBD1	NA	TRBV19	TRBJ1-1	CASSAGQGSSEAFF	TGTGCCAGTAGTGCGGGACAGGGGAGTAGTGAAGCTTTCTTT
TRBD2	NA	TRBV9	TRBJ2-7	CASSVGAGGSYEQYF	TGTGCCAGCAGCGTAGGTGCGGGAGGGTCCTACGAGCAGTACTTC
NA	NA	TRBV15	TRBJ2-7	CATSRDLGDTYEQYF	TGTGCCACCAGCAGAGATCTGGGGGACACCTACGAGCAGTACTTC
NA	NA	TRBV28	TRBJ2-1	CASSPWRAGSYNEQFF	TGTGCCAGCAGTCCCTGGAGGGCCGGTTCCTACAATGAGCAGTTCTTC
TRBD2	NA	TRBV4-3	TRBJ2-4	CASSQDWASGRNIQYF	TGCGCCAGCAGCCAAGATTGGGCTAGCGGGAGGAACATTCAGTACTTC
TRBD2	once	TRBV11-3	TRBJ2-7	CASSPSSGRSYEQYF	TGTGCCAGCAGCCCCTCTAGCGGGAGGAGTTACGAGCAGTACTTC
TRBD2	NA	TRBV19	TRBJ2-3	CASSLREGLTQYF	TGTGCCAGTAGTCTGCGGGAGGGCCTGACGCAGTATTTT
TRBD2	NA	TRBV11-3	TRBJ2-1	CASSLGASGRRYNEQFF	TGTGCCAGCAGCTTAGGGGCTAGCGGGAGGCGATACAATGAGCAGTTCTTC
NA	NA	TRBV27	TRBJ2-1	CASSPLPYSEQFF	TGTGCCAGCAGTCCCCTCCCCTATAGTGAGCAGTTCTTC
TRBD2	NA	TRBV6-4	TRBJ2-4	CASSDSLREDHKAKNIQYF	TGTGCCAGCAGTGACTCCCTTCGGGAGGACCATAAGGCCAAAAACATTCAGTACTTC
TRBD2	NA	TRBV11-3	TRBJ2-1	CASSLDRLADYNEQFF	TGTGCCAGCAGCTTAGATCGGCTAGCGGATTACAATGAGCAGTTCTTC
NA	NA	TRBV18	TRBJ2-5	CASSPIRLETQYF	TGTGCCAGCTCACCAATCAGGTTGGAGACCCAGTACTTC
TRBD2	NA	TRBV11-2	TRBJ2-3	CASSSRLAGEIDTQYF	TGTGCCAGCAGCTCCAGACTAGCGGGAGAAATAGATACGCAGTATTTT
NA	NA	TRBV5-1	TRBJ2-5	CASSWIGGGWQETQYF	TGCGCCAGCAGCTGGATAGGGGGGGGCTGGCAAGAGACCCAGTACTTC
TRBD2	once	TRBV4-1	TRBJ2-1	CASSQHGLAGNNEQFF	TGCGCCAGCAGCCAACACGGACTAGCGGGAAACAATGAGCAGTTCTTC
TRBD2	NA	TRBV19	TRBJ2-7	CASSRTSGTYEQYF	TGTGCCAGTAGTAGGACTAGCGGGACCTACGAGCAGTACTTC
NA	NA	TRBV6-2/TRBV6-3	TRBJ2-1	CASSPPGGTEYNEQFF	TGTGCCAGCAGCCCCCCTGGGGGGACAGAGTACAATGAGCAGTTCTTC
TRBD1	NA	TRBV6-2/TRBV6-3	TRBJ2-3	CASSPRTGLFFGTQYF	TGTGCCAGCAGCCCCCGGACAGGGCTCTTTTTTGGTACGCAGTATTTT
NA	NA	TRBV21-1	TRBJ2-7	CASSRIPPGQGAVEQYF	TGTGCCAGCAGCAGAATCCCTCCGGGACAGGGGGCAGTCGAGCAGTACTTC
NA	NA	TRBV3-1/TRBV3-2	TRBJ1-5	CASSQGRGPQHF	TGTGCCAGCAGCCAAGGTAGAGGGCCCCAGCATTTT
TRBD2	NA	TRBV30	TRBJ2-7	CAWGLAAYEQYF	TGTGCCTGGGGACTAGCGGCCTACGAGCAGTACTTC
TRBD1	NA	TRBV3-1/TRBV3-2	TRBJ1-2	CASSQIAGRGTPPLGGYTF	TGTGCCAGCAGCCAGATAGCAGGCAGGGGGACCCCGCCCTTAGGAGGCTACACCTTC